Listed below are T cell receptor beta chains from one sample, sequenced in a study of CD8+ T cells in alopecia areata. The data were produced by immunoSEQ multiplex PCR, yet TCRdb's version contains in-frame clones alone and is incomplete. In the table there are 110,000 to 150,000 clones, approximately 60% of which are singletons. Sequenced input: CD8+ T cells sorted from blood. These receptor sequences come from a human donor in good health. Each CDR3 is given with its conserved first and last residue. The order of the fields is clone size, V gene, D gene, CDR3 length, J gene, CDR3 protein, CDR3 DNA. A D gene is named only where the DNA matches it firmly. Clone size, where shown, is once, few, many, or a class for clones that have expanded.

clone_size: -; v_call: TRBV5-1; d_call: -; cdr3_length: 15; j_call: TRBJ2-7; cdr3_aa: CASSSGPGPSYEQYF; cdr3_nt: TGCGCCAGCAGCTCGGGGCCGGGCCCATCCTACGAGCAGTACTTC
clone_size: once; v_call: TRBV5-1; d_call: TRBD2; cdr3_length: 15; j_call: TRBJ2-7; cdr3_aa: CASSPYRDYPYEQYF; cdr3_nt: TGCGCCAGCAGCCCTTACCGGGACTATCCCTACGAGCAGTACTTC
clone_size: -; v_call: TRBV2; d_call: TRBD1; cdr3_length: 17; j_call: TRBJ1-1; cdr3_aa: CASTSFGTGAMNTEAFF; cdr3_nt: TGTGCCAGCACTTCATTTGGGACAGGGGCGATGAACACTGAAGCTTTCTTT
clone_size: -; v_call: TRBV2; d_call: -; cdr3_length: 12; j_call: TRBJ2-3; cdr3_aa: CASSDDFDTQYF; cdr3_nt: TGTGCCAGCAGTGACGACTTCGATACGCAGTATTTT
clone_size: -; v_call: TRBV29-1; d_call: -; cdr3_length: 12; j_call: TRBJ2-7; cdr3_aa: CSVRDGTYEQYF; cdr3_nt: TGCAGCGTTAGAGACGGAACCTACGAGCAGTACTTC
clone_size: -; v_call: TRBV30; d_call: -; cdr3_length: 14; j_call: TRBJ2-2; cdr3_aa: CAWSEQGNTGELFF; cdr3_nt: TGTGCCTGGAGTGAACAGGGAAACACCGGGGAGCTGTTTTTT
clone_size: few; v_call: TRBV7-9; d_call: -; cdr3_length: 13; j_call: TRBJ2-3; cdr3_aa: CASSGRRTDTQYF; cdr3_nt: TGTGCCAGCAGCGGGCGGAGAACAGATACGCAGTATTTT
clone_size: few; v_call: TRBV27; d_call: TRBD1; cdr3_length: 15; j_call: TRBJ1-5; cdr3_aa: CATAAQGAFGQPQHF; cdr3_nt: TGTGCCACCGCGGCGCAGGGGGCATTCGGGCAGCCCCAGCATTTT
clone_size: -; v_call: TRBV30; d_call: TRBD1; cdr3_length: 15; j_call: TRBJ2-2; cdr3_aa: CAWSAATGGVGELFF; cdr3_nt: TGTGCCTGGAGTGCAGCGACAGGGGGGGTCGGGGAGCTGTTTTTT
clone_size: -; v_call: TRBV15; d_call: -; cdr3_length: 14; j_call: TRBJ1-4; cdr3_aa: CATSRDSGSGKLFF; cdr3_nt: TGTGCCACCAGCAGAGATTCGGGGTCCGGAAAACTGTTTTTT
clone_size: once; v_call: TRBV19; d_call: -; cdr3_length: 11; j_call: TRBJ2-7; cdr3_aa: CASSFSGEQYF; cdr3_nt: TGTGCCAGTAGCTTTTCGGGCGAGCAGTACTTC
clone_size: -; v_call: TRBV9; d_call: -; cdr3_length: 14; j_call: TRBJ2-2; cdr3_aa: CASSVQRSTGELFF; cdr3_nt: TGTGCCAGCAGTGTACAGAGATCCACCGGGGAGCTGTTTTTT
clone_size: -; v_call: TRBV28; d_call: -; cdr3_length: 13; j_call: TRBJ2-2; cdr3_aa: CASSLVGAGELFF; cdr3_nt: TGTGCCAGCAGCTTAGTTGGGGCCGGGGAGCTGTTTTTT
clone_size: -; v_call: TRBV29-1; d_call: -; cdr3_length: 13; j_call: TRBJ1-1; cdr3_aa: CSSPTGTSAEAFF; cdr3_nt: TGCAGCTCACCTACCGGGACCTCTGCTGAAGCTTTCTTT
clone_size: -; v_call: TRBV27; d_call: -; cdr3_length: 14; j_call: TRBJ2-3; cdr3_aa: CASSFPRVGDTQYF; cdr3_nt: TGTGCCAGCAGTTTTCCGAGGGTTGGAGATACGCAGTATTTT
clone_size: few; v_call: TRBV29-1; d_call: TRBD1; cdr3_length: 13; j_call: TRBJ1-2; cdr3_aa: CSVRTGGDYGYTF; cdr3_nt: TGCAGCGTCAGGACAGGGGGCGACTATGGCTACACCTTC
clone_size: -; v_call: TRBV9; d_call: -; cdr3_length: 15; j_call: TRBJ2-5; cdr3_aa: CASSGHGSYQETQYF; cdr3_nt: TGTGCCAGCAGCGGACATGGCAGTTACCAAGAGACCCAGTACTTC
clone_size: once; v_call: TRBV9; d_call: -; cdr3_length: 13; j_call: TRBJ2-2; cdr3_aa: CASSGSGTGELFF; cdr3_nt: TGTGCCAGCAGCGGTAGCGGAACCGGGGAGCTGTTTTTT
clone_size: -; v_call: TRBV25-1; d_call: -; cdr3_length: 12; j_call: TRBJ2-3; cdr3_aa: CEEGGGPDTQYF; cdr3_nt: TGCGAAGAGGGGGGAGGCCCAGATACGCAGTATTTT
clone_size: -; v_call: TRBV28; d_call: TRBD2; cdr3_length: 15; j_call: TRBJ2-7; cdr3_aa: CASGKRERASYEQYF; cdr3_nt: TGTGCCAGCGGGAAGCGGGAGAGGGCGTCCTACGAGCAGTACTTC
clone_size: -; v_call: TRBV5-1; d_call: -; cdr3_length: 16; j_call: TRBJ2-7; cdr3_aa: CASSLTPGSAAYEQYF; cdr3_nt: TGCGCCAGCAGCCTTACGCCAGGGTCGGCGGCCTACGAGCAGTACTTC
clone_size: -; v_call: TRBV5-6; d_call: -; cdr3_length: 14; j_call: TRBJ1-5; cdr3_aa: CASSQGLSNQPQHF; cdr3_nt: TGTGCCAGCAGCCAAGGTCTTAGCAATCAGCCCCAGCATTTT
clone_size: once; v_call: TRBV5-6; d_call: TRBD1; cdr3_length: 14; j_call: TRBJ1-3; cdr3_aa: CASSRTGQGNTIYF; cdr3_nt: TGTGCCAGCAGCCGGACAGGGCAGGGAAACACCATATATTTT
clone_size: -; v_call: TRBV4-1; d_call: -; cdr3_length: 14; j_call: TRBJ2-1; cdr3_aa: CASSQKDGYNEQFF; cdr3_nt: TGCGCCAGCAGCCAAAAGGACGGGTACAATGAGCAGTTCTTC
clone_size: -; v_call: TRBV19; d_call: TRBD2; cdr3_length: 16; j_call: TRBJ2-1; cdr3_aa: CASSIFGLGGDNEQFF; cdr3_nt: TGTGCCAGTAGTATATTCGGACTAGGAGGGGACAATGAGCAGTTCTTC
clone_size: few; v_call: TRBV5-6; d_call: -; cdr3_length: 13; j_call: TRBJ2-1; cdr3_aa: CASSLGQYNEQFF; cdr3_nt: TGTGCCAGCAGCTTGGGTCAGTACAATGAGCAGTTCTTC
clone_size: -; v_call: TRBV6-5; d_call: -; cdr3_length: 15; j_call: TRBJ1-4; cdr3_aa: CASSYASGGEEKLFF; cdr3_nt: TGTGCCAGCAGTTACGCCAGTGGGGGAGAAGAAAAACTGTTTTTT
clone_size: -; v_call: TRBV11-2; d_call: -; cdr3_length: 14; j_call: TRBJ1-1; cdr3_aa: CASSPKGRDTEAFF; cdr3_nt: TGTGCCAGCAGCCCGAAGGGAAGGGACACTGAAGCTTTCTTT
clone_size: -; v_call: TRBV11-2; d_call: -; cdr3_length: 14; j_call: TRBJ2-7; cdr3_aa: CASSWGQGTHEQYF; cdr3_nt: TGTGCCAGCAGTTGGGGGCAGGGGACCCACGAGCAGTACTTC
clone_size: -; v_call: TRBV9; d_call: -; cdr3_length: 14; j_call: TRBJ1-5; cdr3_aa: CASSAGGASQPQHF; cdr3_nt: TGTGCCAGCAGCGCGGGTGGGGCCAGTCAGCCCCAGCATTTT
clone_size: -; v_call: TRBV7-2; d_call: TRBD2; cdr3_length: 15; j_call: TRBJ2-5; cdr3_aa: CASSPHLSGKETQYF; cdr3_nt: TGTGCCAGCAGCCCTCACCTTAGCGGGAAGGAGACCCAGTACTTC
clone_size: -; v_call: TRBV13; d_call: -; cdr3_length: 12; j_call: TRBJ2-7; cdr3_aa: CASSFTGREQYF; cdr3_nt: TGTGCCAGCAGCTTCACGGGGCGCGAGCAGTACTTC
clone_size: -; v_call: TRBV12-5; d_call: TRBD2; cdr3_length: 18; j_call: TRBJ2-7; cdr3_aa: CASGLVRGTSGSSYEQYF; cdr3_nt: TGTGCTAGTGGTTTGGTACGGGGGACTAGCGGGAGCTCCTACGAGCAGTACTTC
clone_size: -; v_call: TRBV29-1; d_call: -; cdr3_length: 13; j_call: TRBJ1-1; cdr3_aa: CSGVPFGSTEAFF; cdr3_nt: TGCAGCGGGGTTCCATTCGGGAGCACTGAAGCTTTCTTT
clone_size: -; v_call: TRBV9; d_call: TRBD2; cdr3_length: 17; j_call: TRBJ2-7; cdr3_aa: CASSDPTSGSTHHEQYF; cdr3_nt: TGTGCCAGCAGCGACCCGACTAGCGGGAGTACTCACCACGAGCAGTACTTC
clone_size: -; v_call: TRBV6-5; d_call: -; cdr3_length: 13; j_call: TRBJ1-2; cdr3_aa: CASKDGGAYGYTF; cdr3_nt: TGTGCCAGCAAAGACGGTGGGGCATATGGCTACACCTTC